This passage covers 19 T cell receptor beta chains from one sample sequenced in a study of cytomegalovirus exposure and HLA in healthy donors. Vbeta (60) and Jbeta (13) primers were used in the PCR. Assay used: immunoSEQ multiplex PCR; TCRdb lists only in-frame clones, some missing. This sample has 150,000 to 200,000 clones, with roughly 75% found just once. The sequenced material came from PBMCs. The receptors come from a woman in her twenties or thirties in good health and CMV-seronegative.

This chain connects TRBV30 to TRBJ1-2; D gene ambiguous. The CDR3 is 13 amino acids. V lost 7 bases, J lost 2 bases, and 14 bases lay in between. Germline-derived CDR1 and CDR2 are GTSNPN and SVGIG (reference sequence). The CDR3 sequence is CALLTGMNYGYTF. In nucleotides, the CDR3 is TGTGCCTTACTGACGGGGATGAACTATGGCTACACCTTC.

The chain employs TRBV6-1 and TRBJ2-4, with 9 bases matching TRBD2. CDR1 MNHNS and CDR2 SASEGT come from the germline V gene. Trimming removed 3 bases from V and 8 bases from J; junction bases left unmatched: 5. The CDR3 spans 14 residues. CDR3 residues: CASSDLAGAHIQYF. In nucleotides, the CDR3 is TGTGCCAGCAGTGATTTAGCGGGGGCCCACATTCAGTACTTC.

The chain recombines TRBV29-1 with TRBJ1-2, with 9 bases aligning to TRBD1. Germline CDR1 and CDR2: SQVTM and ANQGSEA. This CDR3 has 13 amino acids. V lost 6 bases to trimming and J lost 3 bases; unmatched junction nucleotides: 5. CDR3 DNA sequence: TGCAGCGTAGCGGACAGGGGCGACTATGGCTACACCTTC. Translated: CSVADRGDYGYTF.

CDR3 DNA sequence: TGCGCCAGCAGCATGACAGACACCGGGGAGCTGTTTTTT. This encodes CASSMTDTGELFF. The chain recombines TRBV10-1 with TRBJ2-2, with D possibly matching TRBD1 (5 bases). Trimming shortened V by 6 bases and J by 3 bases, and 8 bases separated the two germline ends. Germline V gene lookup returns CDR1 WNHNN and CDR2 SYGVQD (reference sequence). CDR3 length equals 13 residues.

The chain couples TRBV9 to TRBJ1-1, with 9 bases aligning to TRBD1. Germline V CDR1 and CDR2: SGDLS, YYNGEE. The CDR3 runs 15 residues. Trimming took 3 bases from V and 4 from J; bases not matched to a gene: 7. CDR3 sequence: CASSAQQGAGTEAFF. As DNA, the CDR3 is TGTGCCAGCAGCGCGCAACAGGGGGCAGGCACTGAAGCTTTCTTT.

The chain joins TRBV5-6 to TRBJ2-3; D is possibly TRBD2 (6 bases). V was shortened by 5 bases and J by 2 bases, with 12 bases between the two germline ends. There are 14 residues in the CDR3. Germline CDR1 SGHDT, CDR2 YYEEEE. CDR3 sequence: CASSPGTYTDTQYF. The CDR3 nucleotides read TGTGCCAGCAGTCCCGGGACTTACACAGATACGCAGTATTTT.

V and J are TRBV5-4 and TRBJ1-2, with TRBD1 matching over 7 bases. Per germline, CDR1 SGHNT and CDR2 YYREEE (reference sequence). The CDR3 consists of 14 residues. V dropped 5 bases and J dropped 0; count of bases not matched to a gene: 4. CDR3 sequence reads: CASRLTGSNYGYTF. The CDR3 DNA reads as TGTGCCAGCAGGTTGACAGGGTCTAACTATGGCTACACCTTC.

This chain's CDR3 is CASNPRASEQSEQFF. The CDR3 coding sequence is TGTGCCAGCAACCCCCGGGCTAGCGAGCAGAGTGAGCAGTTCTTC. J is TRBJ2-1 and V is TRBV7-8, with TRBD2 as a possible D gene (6 bases). CDR1 and CDR2 from the germline V gene are SGHVS and FQNEAQ. Trimming pared 7 bases from V and 9 bases from J, leaving 22 bases between. The CDR3 consists of 15 residues.

J is TRBJ2-3 and V is TRBV7-9; 11 positions agree with TRBD2. Germline V gene lookup returns CDR1 SEHNR and CDR2 FQNEAQ (reference sequence). The CDR3 length is 15 residues. J was trimmed by 5 bases and V by 5 bases; bases with no gene match: 6. The CDR3 nucleotides are TGTGCCAGCAGCCGTAGCGGGGGGGCCGTAGATACGCAGTATTTT. It specifies CASSRSGGAVDTQYF.

V usage is TRBV30 and J usage is TRBJ2-7; the match to TRBD1 covers 8 bases. The germline gives CDR1 GTSNPN, CDR2 SVGIG (reference sequence). The CDR3 has 14 amino acids. Unmatched junction bases numbered 7, after V lost 2 bases and J lost 4 bases. CDR3 amino acids: CAWSLGQGLYEQYF. The CDR3 DNA is TGTGCCTGGAGTCTAGGACAGGGTTTATACGAGCAGTACTTC.

The V gene is TRBV19, the J gene TRBJ2-1; tentatively, D is TRBD2 (5 bases). This CDR3 has 16 residues. The V gene's germline CDR1 is LNHDA and CDR2 SQIVND (reference sequence). V lost 4 bases to trimming and J lost 5 bases, with 18 bases between them. The CDR3 nucleotides are TGTGCCAGTAGTAGCCTACAATTCGGGGTGGACAATGAGCAGTTCTTC. It specifies CASSSLQFGVDNEQFF.

A note on this clone: An end of the junction differs from the germline gene, which may be a read error. The V call is TRBV11-2, the J call TRBJ2-2; 7 bases agree with TRBD2. CDR3 length equals 13 residues. CDR1 and CDR2 from the germline V gene are SGHAT and FQNNGV. The chain's CDR3 is CASSGPPSGKLFF. The CDR3 nucleotides read TGTGCCAGCAGCGGGCCCCCGAGCGGGAAGCTGTTTTTT.

The chain combines TRBV5-1 with TRBJ2-2; possibly TRBD2 for D (5 bases). The CDR3 is made up of 17 amino acids. In germline, CDR1 is SGHRS, CDR2 YFSETQ. V dropped 0 bases and J dropped 2 bases, with 14 bases sitting between them. The CDR3 loop reads CASSLALGEGNTGELFF. In nucleotides, the CDR3 is TGCGCCAGCAGCTTGGCCCTCGGAGAGGGAAACACCGGGGAGCTGTTTTTT.

V and J are TRBV9 and TRBJ1-1; D is perhaps TRBD1 (6 bases). Trimming stripped 4 bases from V and 2 bases from J, with 18 bases between. This CDR3 is 16 amino acids long. CDR1 is SGDLS, CDR2 YYNGEE, per germline. DNA for the CDR3: TGTGCCAGCAGCTCCCGGGGAGACAGGCCTAACACTGAAGCTTTCTTT. It is translated as CASSSRGDRPNTEAFF.

This CDR3 is CASSLTSSYEQYF. The CDR3 DNA reads as TGTGCCAGCAGCTTAACATCCTCCTACGAGCAGTACTTC. J is TRBJ2-7 and V is TRBV7-2, with D unclear. V lost 2 bases and J lost 0, with 5 bases in between. The CDR3 contains 13 residues. Germline V lookup: CDR1 SGHTA, CDR2 FQGNSA.

The chain recombines TRBV29-1 with TRBJ2-5; TRBD1 might be the D (5 bases). The CDR3 extends over 15 amino acids. Trimming removed 3 bases from V and 5 bases from J, with 19 bases in between. Germline V CDR1 and CDR2: SQVTM, ANQGSEA. CDR3 DNA sequence: TGCAGCGTTGAGTCGAAAAGTAGGGGCGACGAGACCCAGTACTTC. This translates into CSVESKSRGDETQYF. Drawing the rest from reference TRBV29-1 and TRBJ2-5, the complete variable domain is SAVISQKPSRDICQRGTSLTIQCQVDSQVTMMFWYRQQPGQSLTLIATANQGSEATYESGFVIDKFPISRPNLTFSTLTVSNMSPEDSSIYLCSVESKSRGDETQYFGPGTRLLVL.

The genes are TRBV18 and TRBJ2-2; maybe TRBD1 (8 bases). Germline CDR1 reads KGHSH; CDR2 reads LQKENI. This CDR3 spans 16 amino acids. Trimming removed 3 bases from V and 4 bases from J, with 15 bases in between. Written as DNA, the CDR3 is TGTGCCAGCTCACCGCAGCGGGACAGGACCACCGGGGAGCTGTTTTTT. Translated: CASSPQRDRTTGELFF.

The chain is built from TRBV9 and TRBJ2-1, with a weak D call TRBD1 (5 bases). Germline loops: CDR1 SGDLS, CDR2 YYNGEE. This CDR3 has 14 residues. Trimming took 2 bases from V and 4 from J, leaving 10 bases between them. The CDR3 coding sequence is TGTGCCAGCAGCGTTGCTGACAGTTACAATGAGCAGTTCTTC. This gives the protein CASSVADSYNEQFF. Combining the CDR3 with reference TRBV9 and TRBJ2-1 gives the whole variable domain DSGVTQTPKHLITATGQRVTLRCSPRSGDLSVYWYQQSLDQGLQFLIQYYNGEERAKGNILERFSAQQFPDLHSELNLSSLELGDSALYFCASSVADSYNEQFFGPGTRLTVL.

The V call is TRBV5-6, the J call TRBJ2-4, with a tentative D call TRBD2 (5 bases). Germline CDR1 SGHDT, CDR2 YYEEEE. The CDR3 consists of 16 residues. V gave up 6 bases and J gave up 8 bases, with 24 bases separating them. CDR3 sequence: CASTPTGGSLRDIQYF. The CDR3 region has the DNA TGTGCCAGCACCCCCACCGGAGGATCCCTAAGGGACATTCAGTACTTC.